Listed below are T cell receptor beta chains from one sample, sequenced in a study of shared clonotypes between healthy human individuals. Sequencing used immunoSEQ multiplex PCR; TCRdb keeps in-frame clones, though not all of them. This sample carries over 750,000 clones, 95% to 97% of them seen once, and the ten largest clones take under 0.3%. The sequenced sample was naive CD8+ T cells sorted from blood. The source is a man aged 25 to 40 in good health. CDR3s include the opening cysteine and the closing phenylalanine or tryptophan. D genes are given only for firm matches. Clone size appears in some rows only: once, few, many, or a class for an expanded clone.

CDR3aa: CASSRKERLADTQYF; CDR3nt: TGTGCCAGCAGTCGGAAGGAGAGGTTGGCAGATACGCAGTATTTT; j_gene: TRBJ2-3; v_gene: TRBV2; abundance: NA; d_gene: NA
CDR3aa: CASSVIGTSGRASEQYF; CDR3nt: TGTGCCAGCAGCGTGATCGGGACTAGCGGGAGGGCCAGCGAGCAGTACTTC; j_gene: TRBJ2-7; v_gene: TRBV7-9; abundance: NA; d_gene: TRBD2
CDR3aa: CASPGTGRRLYEQYF; CDR3nt: TGTGCCAGCCCCGGGACAGGGCGCCGGCTCTACGAGCAGTACTTC; j_gene: TRBJ2-7; v_gene: TRBV5-8; abundance: NA; d_gene: TRBD1
CDR3aa: CASSHGSGMFKTDTQYF; CDR3nt: TGTGCCAGCAGCCATGGGAGCGGGATGTTTAAGACAGATACGCAGTATTTT; j_gene: TRBJ2-3; v_gene: TRBV4-2; abundance: once; d_gene: TRBD2
CDR3aa: CASSLKGEGGYEQYF; CDR3nt: TGCGCCAGCAGCTTGAAAGGGGAGGGCGGGTACGAGCAGTACTTC; j_gene: TRBJ2-7; v_gene: TRBV5-1; abundance: NA; d_gene: TRBD2
CDR3aa: CSAVDSYEQYF; CDR3nt: TGCAGTGCTGTCGACAGCTACGAGCAGTACTTC; j_gene: TRBJ2-7; v_gene: TRBV20-1; abundance: NA; d_gene: NA
CDR3aa: CASSPPSGSRTDTQYF; CDR3nt: TGTGCCAGCAGCCCGCCTAGCGGGAGTCGGACAGATACGCAGTATTTT; j_gene: TRBJ2-3; v_gene: TRBV7-9; abundance: NA; d_gene: TRBD2
CDR3aa: CASSVLGQGDQPQHF; CDR3nt: TGTGCCAGCAGCGTATTGGGACAGGGAGATCAGCCCCAGCATTTT; j_gene: TRBJ1-5; v_gene: TRBV5-4; abundance: NA; d_gene: TRBD1
CDR3aa: CASSSNSGANVLTF; CDR3nt: TGTGCCAGCAGCAGTAACTCTGGGGCCAACGTCCTGACTTTC; j_gene: TRBJ2-6; v_gene: TRBV9; abundance: NA; d_gene: NA
CDR3aa: CASSVAMGNNEQFF; CDR3nt: TGTGCCAGCAGCGTAGCAATGGGGAACAATGAGCAGTTCTTC; j_gene: TRBJ2-1; v_gene: TRBV9; abundance: NA; d_gene: NA
CDR3aa: CASSTGLANTGELFF; CDR3nt: TGTGCCAGCAGCACCGGACTAGCGAACACCGGGGAGCTGTTTTTT; j_gene: TRBJ2-2; v_gene: TRBV5-8; abundance: NA; d_gene: TRBD2
CDR3aa: CASSGTGLDYEQYF; CDR3nt: TGTGCCAGCAGTGGAACGGGACTGGACTACGAGCAGTACTTC; j_gene: TRBJ2-7; v_gene: TRBV2; abundance: NA; d_gene: NA
CDR3aa: CASSPLGAKNNEQFF; CDR3nt: TGTGCCAGCAGCCCCTTAGGGGCGAAGAACAATGAGCAGTTCTTC; j_gene: TRBJ2-1; v_gene: TRBV6-5; abundance: NA; d_gene: NA
CDR3aa: CASRRQGMGNEQFF; CDR3nt: TGTGCCAGCAGACGACAGGGGATGGGCAATGAGCAGTTCTTC; j_gene: TRBJ2-1; v_gene: TRBV6-5; abundance: NA; d_gene: TRBD1
CDR3aa: CASSFGALPQHF; CDR3nt: TGTGCCAGCAGCTTTGGAGCCCTACCCCAGCATTTT; j_gene: TRBJ1-5; v_gene: TRBV5-6; abundance: NA; d_gene: NA
CDR3aa: CASSSRVAPYEQYF; CDR3nt: TGTGCCAGCAGTTCCAGGGTTGCCCCCTACGAGCAGTACTTC; j_gene: TRBJ2-7; v_gene: TRBV28; abundance: NA; d_gene: NA
CDR3aa: CASSPGRHEQYF; CDR3nt: TGTGCCAGCTCACCAGGTCGTCACGAGCAGTACTTC; j_gene: TRBJ2-7; v_gene: TRBV18; abundance: once; d_gene: NA
CDR3aa: CARPSRGSGANVLTF; CDR3nt: TGTGCCAGACCGAGTCGCGGCTCTGGGGCCAACGTCCTGACTTTC; j_gene: TRBJ2-6; v_gene: TRBV21-1; abundance: NA; d_gene: NA
CDR3aa: CASSETGYGQETQYF; CDR3nt: TGTGCCAGCAGTGAGACAGGGTATGGGCAAGAGACCCAGTACTTC; j_gene: TRBJ2-5; v_gene: TRBV6-6; abundance: NA; d_gene: TRBD1
CDR3aa: CASSPITGTGVYEQYF; CDR3nt: TGTGCCAGCAGTCCGATCACCGGGACAGGAGTCTACGAGCAGTACTTC; j_gene: TRBJ2-7; v_gene: TRBV27; abundance: NA; d_gene: TRBD1
CDR3aa: CASSKTSSHEQYF; CDR3nt: TGTGCCAGCAGCAAGACTAGCTCACACGAGCAGTACTTC; j_gene: TRBJ2-7; v_gene: TRBV7-9; abundance: NA; d_gene: TRBD2
CDR3aa: CASSEPGNEQYF; CDR3nt: TGTGCCAGTAGTGAGCCGGGGAACGAGCAGTACTTC; j_gene: TRBJ2-7; v_gene: TRBV19; abundance: NA; d_gene: NA
CDR3aa: CASSDSRDSVQETQYF; CDR3nt: TGTGCCAGCAGTGATTCCCGGGACAGCGTCCAAGAGACCCAGTACTTC; j_gene: TRBJ2-5; v_gene: TRBV2; abundance: NA; d_gene: TRBD1
CDR3aa: CASSQEMRSGATVSTDTQYF; CDR3nt: TGCGCCAGCAGCCAAGAAATGCGGTCCGGAGCGACCGTTAGCACAGATACGCAGTATTTT; j_gene: TRBJ2-3; v_gene: TRBV4-1; abundance: NA; d_gene: NA
CDR3aa: CASSDGLAGGTDTQYF; CDR3nt: TGTGCCAGCAGTGACGGGCTAGCGGGAGGCACAGATACGCAGTATTTT; j_gene: TRBJ2-3; v_gene: TRBV6-4; abundance: NA; d_gene: TRBD2
CDR3aa: CASSLESAGGLDTQYF; CDR3nt: TGTGCCAGCAGCTTAGAGTCAGCAGGGGGCCTTGATACGCAGTATTTT; j_gene: TRBJ2-3; v_gene: TRBV7-6; abundance: NA; d_gene: TRBD1